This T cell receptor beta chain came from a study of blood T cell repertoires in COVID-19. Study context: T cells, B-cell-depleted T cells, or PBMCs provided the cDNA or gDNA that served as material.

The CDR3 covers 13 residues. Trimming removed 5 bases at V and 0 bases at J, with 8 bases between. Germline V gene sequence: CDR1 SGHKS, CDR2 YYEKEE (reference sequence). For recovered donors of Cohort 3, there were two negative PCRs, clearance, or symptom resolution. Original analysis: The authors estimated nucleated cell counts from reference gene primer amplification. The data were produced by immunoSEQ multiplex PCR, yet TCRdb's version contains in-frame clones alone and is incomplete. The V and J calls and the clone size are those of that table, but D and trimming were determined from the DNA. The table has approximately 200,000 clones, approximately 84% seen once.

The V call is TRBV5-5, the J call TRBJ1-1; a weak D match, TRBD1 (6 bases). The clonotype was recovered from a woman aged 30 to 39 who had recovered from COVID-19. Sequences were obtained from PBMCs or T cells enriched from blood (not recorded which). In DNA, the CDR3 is TGTGCCAGCAGTGGACAGCTGAACACTGAAGCTTTCTTT. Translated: CASSGQLNTEAFF.